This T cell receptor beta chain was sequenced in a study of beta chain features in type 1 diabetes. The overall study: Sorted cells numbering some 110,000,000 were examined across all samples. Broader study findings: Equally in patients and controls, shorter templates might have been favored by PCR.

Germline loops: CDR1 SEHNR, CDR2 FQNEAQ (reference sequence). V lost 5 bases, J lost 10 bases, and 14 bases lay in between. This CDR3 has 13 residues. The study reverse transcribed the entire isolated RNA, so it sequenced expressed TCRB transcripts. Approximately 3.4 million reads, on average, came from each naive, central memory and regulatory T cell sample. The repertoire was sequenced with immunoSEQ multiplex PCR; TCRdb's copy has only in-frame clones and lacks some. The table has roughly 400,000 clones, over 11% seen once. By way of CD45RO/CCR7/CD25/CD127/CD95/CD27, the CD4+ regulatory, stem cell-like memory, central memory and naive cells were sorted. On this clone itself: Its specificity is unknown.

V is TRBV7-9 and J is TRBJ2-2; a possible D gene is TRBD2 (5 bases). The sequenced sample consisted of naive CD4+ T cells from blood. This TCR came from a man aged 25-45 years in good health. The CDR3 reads CASSNSGSEELFF. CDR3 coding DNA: TGTGCCAGCAGCAATAGTGGGAGCGAGGAGCTGTTTTTT.